Reported below is one T cell receptor beta chain. The data stem from a study of control samples from healthy donors and cancer patients. The data were produced by immunoSEQ multiplex PCR, yet TCRdb's version contains in-frame clones alone and is incomplete. The sample comprises 200,000 to 250,000 clones, 85% to 95% of which are singletons, and 1.5% rests with the top ten. This CDR3 has 15 amino acids. V was trimmed by 3 bases and J by 8 bases, leaving 16 bases between them. Germline V gene data show CDR1 as SGHAT and CDR2 as FQNNGV. The receptor comes from a man over 45 in good health. Sequenced: blood. This rearrangement joins TRBV11-2 to TRBJ1-4; no firm D call. CDR3 region: CASSFYGGWREKLFF. CDR3 coding DNA: TGTGCCAGCAGCTTCTATGGTGGTTGGCGGGAAAAACTGTTTTTT.